These 29 T cell receptor beta chains came from one sample sequenced in a study of human T cells and chemical hapten exposure. Time point meaning: patch test 1, 2 weeks after DPC sensitization. The treatment is: therapeutic diphenylcyclopropenone sensitization with weekly scalp DPC. TCRdb re-called the RACE reads through MiXCR, storing one row per CDR3 protein. The sample records 13,000 to 15,000 distinct CDR3 sequences, less than 20% being singletons. The sequencing used whole blood, collected in connection with sensitization to the hapten diphenylcyclopropenone (DPC). These receptors were collected from a woman in her twenties or thirties with alopecia areata. Some clones in this sample may be carry-over from other donors' samples.

This clonotype was counted between two and nine times. The genes are TRBV27 and TRBJ1-1; 7 nucleotides line up with TRBD1. Germline V CDR1 and CDR2: MNHEY, SMNVEV (reference sequence). The CDR3 runs to 15 residues. V was pared by 5 bases and J by 0 bases, with 6 bases of the junction left unmatched. CDR3 in DNA: TGTGCCAGCAGTATGGCAGGGGGTATGAACACTGAAGCTTTCTTT. This gives the protein CASSMAGGMNTEAFF.

V is TRBV2 and J is TRBJ2-1; D is ambiguous. This CDR3 is 13 amino acids long. Germline V gene data show CDR1 as SNHLY and CDR2 as FYNNEI. V was shortened by 7 bases and J by 10 bases, with 17 bases between the two germline ends. CDR3 nucleotides: TGTGCCAGCAACCCCGCGCCGACAATAGAGCAGTTCTTC. It translates to CASNPAPTIEQFF.

This clonotype has ten or more counts. V and J are TRBV20-1 and TRBJ2-7; possible D gene TRBD2, 7 bases. The CDR3 totals 14 residues. The germline gives CDR1 DFQATT, CDR2 SNEGSKA (reference sequence). Trimming removed 2 bases at V and 6 bases at J, with 17 bases between. The CDR3 nucleotides are TGCAGTGCTAGACAGGGAGGGGGATCTAGCGAGCAGTACGTC. This encodes CSARQGGGSSEQYV.

This clonotype was detected ten times or more. This chain joins TRBV21-1 and TRBJ2-1; the DNA was not used to check the table's D call, TRBD1. TRBV21-1 is described as a pseudogene. This CDR3 has 11 amino acids. The CDR3, as DNA: TGTGCCACCTCAAAGGGGTTTCGGCAGTTCTTC. This translates into CATSKGFRQFF.

This chain links TRBV7-6 with TRBJ2-3, with D maybe TRBD1 (5 bases). The germline V gene encodes CDR1 SGHVS and CDR2 FNYEAQ. V was pared by 2 bases and J by 2 bases, with 14 bases between. CDR3 size: 16 residues. The CDR3 region has the DNA TGTGCCAGCAGCTTACAGGAAAGGGGCAACACAGATACGCAGTATTTT. This sequence encodes CASSLQERGNTDTQYF.

This clonotype occurred a few times. The chain joins TRBV28 to TRBJ1-6, with D uncertain. Germline CDR1 is MDHEN and CDR2 is SYDVKM. CDR3 length equals 12 residues. The V end lost 4 bases, the J end lost 16 bases, and 14 bases lay between the germline ends. The CDR3 loop is CASSSSSDALHF. DNA for the CDR3: TGTGCCAGCAGTTCCTCGTCCGATGCGCTCCACTTT.

This clonotype was picked up many times. The chain uses TRBV20-1 and TRBJ1-6; D is undetermined. V lost 0 bases and J 7 bases, leaving 16 bases between the germline ends. CDR3 length: 16 amino acids. Germline CDR1 reads DFQATT; CDR2 reads SNEGSKA (reference sequence). The CDR3 protein is CSARESGNVGNSPLHF. The CDR3 DNA reads TGCAGTGCTAGAGAGTCGGGGAATGTAGGCAATTCACCCCTCCACTTT.

This clonotype was detected many times. CDR3 loop: CASDNRGLYATDTQYF. The CDR3 coding sequence is TGTGCCAGCGATAATAGGGGCCTGTACGCAACAGATACGCAGTATTTT. This chain uses TRBV11-2 with TRBJ2-3; maybe TRBD1 (5 bases). Germline V gives CDR1 SGHAT, CDR2 FQNNGV. The ends were cut back, 8 bases at V and 3 bases at J, with 21 bases in the middle. There are 16 residues in the CDR3.

V and J are TRBV12-5 and TRBJ1-5; tentative D call: TRBD1 (6 bases). The CDR3 has 15 amino acids. Per germline, CDR1 LGHNT and CDR2 FRNRAP. V lost 6 bases to trimming and J lost 0 bases, with 12 bases between them. This chain's CDR3 is CASGPGGASNQPQHF. In DNA form, the CDR3 reads TGTGCTAGTGGCCCCGGGGGGGCTAGCAATCAGCCCCAGCATTTT.

At least ten counts were recorded for this clonotype. The chain recombines TRBV6-2 or TRBV6-3 with TRBJ2-2; D unclear. The CDR3 runs 15 residues. Germline CDR1 MNHEY, CDR2 SVGEGT. V lost 4 bases, J lost 4 bases, and 13 bases lay in between. Here the CDR3 reads CASSLVGQPTGELFF. CDR3 coding DNA: TGTGCCAGCAGTTTGGTGGGCCAGCCCACCGGGGAGCTGTTTTTT.

This clonotype appeared many times. The chain recombines TRBV30 with TRBJ1-5, with 7 bases identical to TRBD1. This CDR3 has 14 amino acids. Germline V lookup: CDR1 GTSNPN, CDR2 SVGIG (reference sequence). The V gene end was trimmed by 2 bases and the J gene end by 7 bases; junction bases not matched to a gene: 8. CDR3 amino acids: CAWSKDRVWQPQHF. The CDR3 DNA reads as TGTGCCTGGAGTAAAGACAGGGTGTGGCAGCCCCAGCATTTT.

The V gene is TRBV29-1, the J gene TRBJ2-1; 11 positions agree with TRBD1. The junction had 6 bases not matched to a gene; V was cut back by 6 bases and J by 2 bases. The CDR3 loop spans 15 amino acids. Germline-derived CDR1 and CDR2 are SQVTM and ANQGSEA. The CDR3 DNA follows: TGCAGCGTCCTAAGGACAGGGGGCGCCTACAATGAGCAGTTCTTC. Its translation: CSVLRTGGAYNEQFF.

This clonotype occurred once. An end of the junction does not agree with germline; a read error may underlie this. The gene calls are TRBV3-1 and TRBJ2-1; a possible D gene is TRBD1 (6 bases). CDR3 size: 13 residues. Germline V gene sequence: CDR1 LGHDT, CDR2 YNNKEL (reference sequence). CDR3 DNA: TGTGTCAGCAGCCTCGGACAGAACAATGAGCAGTTCTTC. Amino acid sequence: CVSSLGQNNEQFF.

This clonotype was counted many times. The chain carries TRBV29-1 and TRBJ2-1; the D is unclear. The germline V and J ends were trimmed by 5 bases and 3 bases, with 14 bases remaining between them. The germline gives CDR1 SQVTM, CDR2 ANQGSEA. The CDR3 length is 14 residues. The CDR3 DNA reads TGCAGCGTTTTGGCTGAACTGATCTACAATGAGCAGTTCTTC. Translating it yields CSVLAELIYNEQFF.

This clonotype has at least ten counts. The chain employs TRBV7-9 and TRBJ1-6, with D perhaps matching TRBD1 (5 bases). Trimming left V 0 bases short and J 8 bases short, with 11 bases between. The CDR3 runs to 15 residues. Germline loops: CDR1 SEHNR, CDR2 FQNEAQ (reference sequence). CDR3 residues: CASSLAPGVDSPLHF. In nucleotides, the CDR3 is TGTGCCAGCAGCTTAGCGCCGGGGGTGGATTCACCCCTCCACTTT.

This clonotype was seen many times. This chain links TRBV19 with TRBJ2-1, with TRBD2 matching 8 bases. Germline V lookup: CDR1 LNHDA, CDR2 SQIVND (reference sequence). The CDR3 spans 15 residues. J gave up 8 bases and V 5 bases, and 11 bases lay outside the gene matches. The CDR3 loop reads CASSFLTSEFYEQFF. In nucleotides, the CDR3 is TGTGCCAGTAGTTTCTTGACTAGCGAGTTCTATGAGCAGTTCTTC.

In the case of this clonotype: It may be a read error: a sequence one base away is much more abundant. This chain joins TRBV2 and TRBJ1-6; no clear D gene. Germline CDR1 SNHLY, CDR2 FYNNEI. Trimming shortened V by 5 bases and J by 5 bases, and 10 bases separated the two germline ends. This CDR3 has 14 amino acids. In DNA, the CDR3 is TGTGCCAGCAGTAAGGAGACCAATAATTCACCCCTCCACTTT. Translated, it gives CASSKETNNSPLHF.

This clonotype was detected ten times or more. J is TRBJ2-2 and V is TRBV11-3; D perhaps matches TRBD1 (5 bases). In germline, CDR1 is SGHNT, CDR2 YENEEA. V lost 5 bases, J lost 6 bases, and 13 bases lay in between. The CDR3 covers 14 residues. The CDR3 DNA is TGTGCCAGCAGCCTATGGCAGGGCGCCGGGGAGCTGTTTTTT. Translated, it gives CASSLWQGAGELFF. Full variable domain (remainder filled in from reference TRBV11-3 and TRBJ2-2): EAGVVQSPRYKIIEKKQPVAFWCNPISGHNTLYWYLQNLGQGPELLIRYENEEAVDDSQLPKDRFSAERLKGVDSTLKIQPAELGDSAVYLCASSLWQGAGELFFGEGSRLTVL.

This clonotype was recorded at least ten times. The chain carries TRBV11-2 and TRBJ2-2; TRBD2 agrees at 9 bases. This CDR3 is 15 amino acids long. The V segment lost 8 bases and the J segment 6 bases; nucleotides outside the gene matches: 10. Per the germline V gene, CDR1 is SGHAT and CDR2 is FQNNGV. The CDR3 bases are TGTGCCAGCTCTTCCCTTGCGGGGGGGCCCGGGGAGCTGTTTTTT. Protein sequence: CASSSLAGGPGELFF.

This clonotype has just a few counts. This chain connects TRBV10-1 to TRBJ1-3, with D tentatively TRBD1 (6 bases). The CDR3 runs 16 residues. V was clipped by 5 bases and J by 0 bases, with 14 bases between them. Germline V gene lookup returns CDR1 WNHNN and CDR2 SYGVQD (reference sequence). This CDR3 is CASSFGQPSSGNTIYF. CDR3 DNA: TGCGCCAGCAGTTTCGGACAGCCAAGCTCTGGAAACACCATATATTTT.

This clonotype has at least ten counts. This rearrangement joins TRBV4-3 to TRBJ1-5, with D perhaps TRBD1 (5 bases). The CDR3 runs to 15 residues. Germline V lookup: CDR1 LGHNA, CDR2 YSLEER. V lost 0 bases and J lost 3, with 9 bases in between. In DNA, the CDR3 is TGCGCCAGCAGCCAAGAGTCACAGGACAATCAGCCCCAGCATTTT. Translated: CASSQESQDNQPQHF.

V is TRBV6-5 and J is TRBJ1-2; TRBD1 might be the D (5 bases). CDR3 length: 14 amino acids. CDR1 MNHEY and CDR2 SVGAGI come from the germline V gene. Deletions cut 5 bases from V and 2 bases from J, with 12 bases between. The CDR3 bases are TGTGCCAGCAGTCCTGACAGAAAGAACTATGGCTACACCTTC. It codes for CASSPDRKNYGYTF.

By frequency in the sample, this clonotype is medium-sized (0.01 to 0.1%). This chain uses TRBV12-3 or TRBV12-4 with TRBJ2-1, with TRBD2 as a possible D gene (5 bases). V lost 6 bases and J lost 0, with 9 bases in between. The CDR3 is made up of 14 amino acids. The CDR3 bases are TGTGCCAGCAGGACGGGGAGCTCCTACAATGAGCAGTTCTTC. The encoded protein is CASRTGSSYNEQFF.

This clonotype has a count of ten or more. This sequence joins TRBV19 and TRBJ2-5; TRBD1 aligns across 9 bases. CDR3 length: 14 amino acids. V was pared by 9 bases and J by 5 bases, with 10 bases of the junction left unmatched. The germline V gene encodes CDR1 LNHDA and CDR2 SQIVND (reference sequence). The CDR3 nucleotides read TGTGCCAGCTCGCCTACAGGGGGCATGGAGACCCAGTACTTC. Amino acid sequence: CASSPTGGMETQYF.

Within the sample, this clonotype is medium-sized. This chain connects TRBV5-1 to TRBJ2-3; the D is unclear. The germline CDR1 and CDR2 sequences are SGHRS and YFSETQ. V lost 0 bases and J 4 bases, leaving 9 bases between the germline ends. This CDR3 region has 14 residues. This CDR3 reads CASSLEVPPDTQYF. As DNA, the CDR3 is TGCGCCAGCAGCTTGGAAGTTCCCCCAGATACGCAGTATTTT.

This clonotype was counted at least ten times. The rearrangement links TRBV6-6 to TRBJ2-4; D is ambiguous. CDR1 is MNHNY and CDR2 is SVGAGI in the germline V gene (reference sequence). The CDR3 spans 16 residues. Trimming took off 7 bases at V and 2 bases at J, with 18 bases between the two ends. The CDR3 loop reads CASTPTDTVTKNIQYF. The CDR3 nucleotides read TGTGCCAGCACCCCTACCGATACCGTGACCAAAAACATTCAGTACTTC.

This clonotype counts as medium-sized. The CDR3 coding sequence is TGTGCCAGCAGCAAATCCGTGAGACTAGCGGGAGTTGAGCAGTTCTTC. It yields the protein CASSKSVRLAGVEQFF. The chain employs TRBV21-1 and TRBJ2-1; the tabulated D call, TRBD2, remains unverified against the DNA. TRBV21-1 is a recognized pseudogene. The CDR3 is 16 amino acids.

This clonotype rates as medium-sized (0.01 to 0.1%). This chain links TRBV7-9 with TRBJ1-6; TRBD1 matches at 7 bases. CDR1 is SEHNR, CDR2 FQNEAQ, per germline (reference sequence). This CDR3 region has 14 residues. J gave up 7 bases and V 5 bases, and 5 bases lay outside the gene matches. For the CDR3, the DNA is TGTGCCAGCAGCCCCCAGACAGGGAATTCACCCCTCCACTTT. Encoded protein: CASSPQTGNSPLHF.

The rearrangement joins TRBV29-1 to TRBJ2-3; D unresolved. CDR3 length: 10 amino acids. CDR1 SQVTM and CDR2 ANQGSEA come from the germline V gene. Trimming removed 4 bases from V and 7 bases from J, with 6 bases in between. Written as DNA, the CDR3 is TGCAGCGTTGTGACAAATACGCAGTATTTT. Translated, it gives CSVVTNTQYF.